This entry describes one T cell receptor (beta chain). These data are taken from a study of human CD8 memory T cell subsets. Germline V gene data show CDR1 as LGHDT and CDR2 as YNNKEL (reference sequence). This CDR3 is 14 amino acids long. TCR beta libraries were made by UMI-labeled 5' RACE. TCRdb derives one entry per CDR3 protein from the 5' RACE reads, leaving out DNA. The table for this sample gives approximately 9,900 distinct CDR3 sequences. The sequence was collected from a human donor in good health. Material: CD8+ T cells from PBMCs. The J gene is TRBJ2-7, the V gene TRBV3-1; TCRdb designates TRBD2, a call that cannot be tested without DNA. The CDR3 spells CASSQDSGGYEQYF.